This T cell receptor (beta chain) was identified during a study of cytomegalovirus exposure and HLA in healthy donors. The germline V gene encodes CDR1 LNHDA and CDR2 SQIVND (reference sequence). V was clipped by 4 bases and J by 4 bases, with 7 bases between them. This CDR3 has 12 amino acids. 13 Jbeta primers and 60 Vbeta primers were used for the PCR. Sequencing used immunoSEQ multiplex PCR; TCRdb keeps in-frame clones, though not all of them. This repertoire shows about 130,000 clones, 75% to 85% found once; its top ten account for roughly 2.7%. The clonotype was recovered from a man aged 50 or older in good health and CMV-seronegative. The chain carries TRBV19 and TRBJ1-1; D not resolved. The sample was PBMCs. The CDR3 DNA reads as TGTGCCAGTAGTACGACGGGCACTGAAGCTTTCTTT. It translates to CASSTTGTEAFF. Full variable domain (rest looked up from reference TRBV19 and TRBJ1-1): DGGITQSPKYLFRKEGQNVTLSCEQNLNHDAMYWYRQDPGQGLRLIYYSQIVNDFQKGDIAEGYSVSREKKESFPLTVTSAQKNPTAFYLCASSTTGTEAFFGQGTRLTVV.